This is a list of T cell receptor beta chains from one sample in a study of blood T cell repertoires in COVID-19. Data came from immunoSEQ multiplex PCR; TCRdb stores just in-frame clones and leaves some out. The sample shows almost 400,000 clones, around 87% of them seen only once. The sequencing sample was made of peripheral blood. The receptors were gathered from an older woman with COVID-19, enrolled during active disease. CDR3s include the opening cysteine and the closing phenylalanine or tryptophan. A D gene is named only where the DNA matches it firmly. Clone sizes are given selectively: once, few, many, or a class where the clone is expanded.

j_gene,v_gene,abundance,d_gene,CDR3aa,CDR3nt
TRBJ1-4,TRBV16,.,.,CASSHQGLGGLFF,TGTGCCAGCAGCCATCAGGGGCTCGGCGGACTGTTTTTT
TRBJ1-2,TRBV6-6,many,.,CASSWDTYGYTF,TGTGCCAGCAGTTGGGACACCTATGGCTACACCTTC
TRBJ1-5,TRBV18,.,.,CASSPGLGAGSNQPQHF,TGTGCCAGCTCACCCGGACTGGGGGCAGGTAGCAATCAGCCCCAGCATTTT
TRBJ2-7,TRBV28,.,TRBD1,CASSLGQGGEQYF,TGTGCCAGCAGTTTAGGACAGGGCGGCGAGCAGTACTTC
TRBJ2-2,TRBV2,.,TRBD1,CASRRTGSTGELFF,TGTGCCAGCAGACGGACAGGATCGACCGGGGAGCTGTTTTTT
TRBJ1-1,TRBV19,.,.,CASSIDLVRGGTEAFF,TGTGCCAGTAGTATAGATCTCGTACGGGGAGGGACTGAAGCTTTCTTT
TRBJ1-5,TRBV6-5,few,TRBD1,CASRGQGLVQPQHF,TGTGCCAGCAGGGGACAGGGGCTGGTTCAGCCCCAGCATTTT
TRBJ2-1,TRBV5-4,.,TRBD2,CASSLAGLGSNEQFF,TGTGCCAGCAGCCTAGCGGGGCTGGGATCGAATGAGCAGTTCTTC
TRBJ1-2,TRBV5-1,.,TRBD1,CASSLDRGSYGYTF,TGCGCCAGCAGCTTGGACAGGGGCAGCTATGGCTACACCTTC
TRBJ1-2,TRBV6-5,.,.,CAIHTLYYGYTF,TGTGCCATCCATACTCTATACTATGGCTACACCTTC
TRBJ1-1,TRBV6-6,once,.,CASSYGSTEAFF,TGTGCCAGCAGTTACGGTAGCACTGAAGCTTTCTTT
TRBJ2-6,TRBV19,.,TRBD1,CASSAWTGGANVLTF,TGTGCCAGTAGTGCCTGGACAGGAGGAGCCAACGTCCTGACTTTC
TRBJ1-3,TRBV3-1/TRBV3-2,.,.,CASSQAEHSGNTIYF,TGTGCCAGCAGCCAAGCCGAACACTCTGGAAACACCATATATTTT
TRBJ1-6,TRBV30,.,TRBD1,CACLQGTGPPLHF,TGTGCCTGCCTACAGGGGACAGGGCCGCCCCTCCACTTT
TRBJ1-4,TRBV6-6,.,.,CASSPEERTTTNEKLFF,TGTGCCAGCAGTCCCGAAGAAAGAACAACAACTAATGAAAAACTGTTTTTT
TRBJ1-2,TRBV6-5,.,TRBD1,CANSRWDRVFYGYTF,TGTGCCAACAGCCGATGGGACAGAGTCTTCTATGGCTACACCTTC
TRBJ1-4,TRBV6-5,.,.,CASSQDTATNEKLFF,TGTGCCAGCAGTCAGGACACGGCAACTAATGAAAAACTGTTTTTT
TRBJ1-2,TRBV2,.,.,CASSEMIQTANYGYTF,TGTGCCAGCAGTGAAATGATTCAGACAGCTAACTATGGCTACACCTTC
TRBJ2-1,TRBV11-2,few,.,CASSPTTWHNEQFF,TGTGCCAGCAGCCCGACTACCTGGCACAATGAGCAGTTCTTC
TRBJ2-7,TRBV13,.,.,CASSSGTPAYEQYF,TGTGCCAGCAGCTCGGGGACACCAGCCTACGAGCAGTACTTC
TRBJ1-1,TRBV9,.,TRBD1,CASSELQGANTEAFF,TGTGCCAGCAGCGAGCTTCAGGGGGCGAACACTGAAGCTTTCTTT
TRBJ2-6,TRBV28,.,TRBD2,CASSTLAGGSGANVLTF,TGTGCCAGCAGTACACTAGCGGGGGGTTCGGGGGCCAACGTCCTGACTTTC
TRBJ1-4,TRBV5-6,few,TRBD1,CASSLGTGDRLFF,TGTGCCAGCAGCTTGGGGACAGGGGATAGACTGTTTTTT
TRBJ1-3,TRBV18,once,.,CASSSRGSGNTIYF,TGTGCCAGCTCATCCAGGGGCTCTGGAAACACCATATATTTT
TRBJ2-2,TRBV5-1,.,.,CASSAAPGGANTGELFF,TGCGCCAGCAGCGCGGCCCCGGGGGGCGCGAACACCGGGGAGCTGTTTTTT
TRBJ2-7,TRBV7-9,once,TRBD1,CASSPTGTGAREQYF,TGTGCCAGCAGCCCCACCGGGACAGGGGCCCGCGAGCAGTACTTC
TRBJ2-1,TRBV15,.,TRBD2,CATSGTLADEQFF,TGTGCCACCAGCGGGACACTAGCGGATGAGCAGTTCTTC
TRBJ2-1,TRBV27,.,TRBD2,CASSWVAGPPVEQFF,TGTGCCAGCAGTTGGGTAGCGGGGCCCCCCGTTGAGCAGTTCTTC